A selection of T cell receptor beta chains follows, all from one sample in a study of shared clonotypes between healthy human individuals. TCRdb keeps only in-frame clones here, not all; method: immunoSEQ multiplex PCR. The sample yields approximately 320,000 clones, about 74% seen once. Sequenced input: memory CD4+ T cells sorted from blood. The receptors originated from a young man in good health. CDR3s include the opening cysteine and the closing phenylalanine or tryptophan. D genes are given only for firm matches. A clone size is listed for some rows: how often the clone was seen (once, few, many), or a class if it is expanded.

TRBV5-4	many	TRBD2	TRBJ2-1	CASSWGGSSYNEQFF	TGTGCCAGCAGCTGGGGCGGGAGCTCCTACAATGAGCAGTTCTTC
TRBV19	-	-	TRBJ2-3	CASSAVGAPDTQYF	TGTGCCAGTAGTGCGGTGGGAGCTCCCGATACGCAGTATTTT
TRBV14	-	-	TRBJ2-3	CASSQIRHLSTDTQYF	TGTGCCAGCAGCCAAATCCGACATTTAAGCACAGATACGCAGTATTTT
TRBV19	many	-	TRBJ1-2	CASSGQSLEYGYTF	TGTGCCAGTAGTGGGCAGTCTCTCGAATATGGCTACACCTTC
TRBV2	once	TRBD2	TRBJ2-1	CASSRLAGRENEQFF	TGTGCCAGCAGCCGACTAGCGGGAAGGGAGAATGAGCAGTTCTTC
TRBV27	-	-	TRBJ1-4	CASSYSRATNEKLFF	TGTGCCAGCAGTTACAGCAGGGCAACTAATGAAAAACTGTTTTTT
TRBV19	-	TRBD1	TRBJ2-1	CATKSDRSSYNEQFF	TGTGCCACCAAGTCGGACAGGAGCTCCTACAATGAGCAGTTCTTC
TRBV12-5	-	-	TRBJ2-3	CASGWRGADTQYF	TGTGCTAGTGGTTGGAGGGGCGCAGATACGCAGTATTTT
TRBV29-1	-	-	TRBJ2-5	CADGQETQYF	TGCGCCGACGGGCAGGAGACCCAGTACTTC
TRBV5-1	many	TRBD1	TRBJ2-5	CASSLMGQHQETQYF	TGCGCCAGCAGCTTGATGGGACAGCACCAAGAGACCCAGTACTTC
TRBV28	-	TRBD1	TRBJ2-3	CASSPPTGQTDTQYF	TGTGCCAGCAGCCCCCCCACGGGACAGACAGATACGCAGTATTTT
TRBV5-6	few	TRBD1	TRBJ2-7	CASSFTGTGDYEQYF	TGTGCCAGCAGCTTCACCGGGACAGGCGACTACGAGCAGTACTTC
TRBV6-1	-	TRBD1	TRBJ1-2	CASSSPDRGARGYTF	TGTGCCAGCAGTTCCCCCGACAGGGGCGCTCGTGGCTACACCTTC
TRBV5-1	-	-	TRBJ2-3	CASSLEVGLSTDTQYF	TGCGCCAGCAGCTTGGAAGTGGGACTCAGCACAGATACGCAGTATTTT
TRBV29-1	-	-	TRBJ2-7	CSVEDATRRYEQYF	TGCAGCGTTGAAGATGCGACACGCAGATACGAGCAGTACTTC
TRBV18	-	-	TRBJ2-6	CASSLTKAGANVLTF	TGTGCCAGCTCACTGACAAAGGCTGGGGCCAACGTCCTGACTTTC
TRBV9	-	-	TRBJ2-2	CASSVEGSGELFF	TGTGCCAGCAGCGTAGAGGGGAGCGGGGAGCTGTTTTTT
TRBV7-2	-	TRBD2	TRBJ2-1	CASSLVAGGIYNEQFF	TGTGCCAGCAGCTTAGTGGCGGGAGGGATCTACAATGAGCAGTTCTTC
TRBV6-5	-	-	TRBJ2-5	CASSYSPGLQETQYF	TGTGCCAGCAGTTACTCCCCAGGATTACAAGAGACCCAGTACTTC
TRBV28	-	-	TRBJ1-1	CASSLQGRLNTEAFF	TGTGCCAGCAGTTTGCAGGGGCGCTTAAACACTGAAGCTTTCTTT
TRBV15	-	TRBD2	TRBJ2-1	CATSRGLAGGSYNEQFF	TGTGCCACCAGCAGGGGACTAGCGGGAGGGTCCTACAATGAGCAGTTCTTC
TRBV7-7	many	TRBD1	TRBJ2-7	CASSLGQGAYEQYF	TGTGCTAGCAGCTTAGGGCAGGGGGCCTACGAGCAGTACTTC
TRBV4-3	many	-	TRBJ1-1	CASSQDRGQGTTEAFF	TGCGCCAGCAGCCAAGATCGTGGGCAGGGTACGACTGAAGCTTTCTTT
TRBV5-1	-	-	TRBJ1-5	CASSLETDQPQHF	TGCGCCAGCAGCTTGGAGACGGATCAGCCCCAGCATTTT
TRBV6-1	-	TRBD1	TRBJ1-5	CASSDGGTAQPQHF	TGTGCCAGCAGTGATGGGGGGACAGCACAGCCCCAGCATTTT
TRBV6-5	-	-	TRBJ2-7	CASSPAGGQNYEQYF	TGTGCCAGCAGTCCCGCTGGGGGACAAAACTACGAGCAGTACTTC
TRBV7-9	-	TRBD1	TRBJ2-7	CASSLTGAIYEQYF	TGTGCCAGCAGCTTGACAGGGGCTATCTACGAGCAGTACTTC
TRBV6-6	-	-	TRBJ2-6	CASSGAKGRTNVLTF	TGTGCCAGCAGTGGTGCCAAGGGACGGACCAACGTCCTGACTTTC
TRBV11-1	-	-	TRBJ2-1	CASRQQGWGEQFF	TGTGCCAGCAGACAGCAGGGTTGGGGTGAGCAGTTCTTC
TRBV7-3	-	-	TRBJ2-1	CASSSPADYNEQFF	TGTGCCAGCAGCAGTCCAGCGGACTACAATGAGCAGTTCTTC
TRBV7-3	few	TRBD2	TRBJ2-3	CASGKREADTQYF	TGTGCCAGCGGTAAGCGGGAGGCAGATACGCAGTATTTT
TRBV6-1	-	TRBD1	TRBJ2-2	CASSRDSWNGELFF	TGTGCCAGCAGCCGGGACAGCTGGAACGGGGAGCTGTTTTTT
TRBV7-9	-	-	TRBJ2-7	CASSLSSSSYEQYF	TGTGCCAGCAGCTTATCCTCAAGCTCCTACGAGCAGTACTTC
TRBV7-8	once	TRBD2	TRBJ2-1	CASSTNRGSSYNEQFF	TGTGCCAGCAGCACAAATCGCGGGAGCTCCTACAATGAGCAGTTCTTC
TRBV21-1	-	-	TRBJ1-1	CASSKLDTGEKRNTEAFF	TGTGCCAGCAGCAAATTAGATACAGGCGAAAAGAGGAACACTGAAGCTTTCTTT
TRBV6-5	-	-	TRBJ2-7	CASSYFGSKPYEQYF	TGTGCCAGCAGTTACTTCGGGAGCAAACCTTACGAGCAGTACTTC
TRBV5-1	once	-	TRBJ2-3	CASGNPPTDTQYF	TGCGCCAGCGGTAATCCACCAACAGATACGCAGTATTTT
TRBV6-1	-	-	TRBJ2-7	CASSGWTDSEGEQYF	TGTGCCAGCAGTGGCTGGACGGATTCGGAGGGCGAGCAGTACTTC
TRBV12-5	-	TRBD2	TRBJ2-1	CASGLSGRAGDEQFF	TGTGCTAGTGGTCTCAGCGGGAGGGCCGGGGATGAGCAGTTCTTC
TRBV18	-	-	TRBJ2-6	CASSTRDSGANVLTF	TGTGCCAGCTCAACCAGGGACTCTGGGGCCAACGTCCTGACTTTC
TRBV5-5	-	-	TRBJ2-5	CASSPGTFGTQYF	TGTGCCAGCAGCCCCGGGACATTCGGGACCCAGTACTTC
TRBV7-9	-	-	TRBJ2-7	CASSSGRGRSYEQYF	TGTGCCAGCAGCTCAGGCAGGGGAAGGTCCTACGAGCAGTACTTC
TRBV11-2	-	-	TRBJ1-5	CASSLHGDSNQPQHF	TGTGCCAGCAGCTTGCACGGGGATAGCAATCAGCCCCAGCATTTT
TRBV2	-	-	TRBJ2-5	CASAGGRLPNQETQYF	TGTGCCAGCGCGGGTGGGCGGCTACCCAATCAAGAGACCCAGTACTTC
TRBV5-4	-	-	TRBJ2-7	CASSLMAGREQYF	TGTGCCAGCAGCTTGATGGCGGGACGCGAGCAGTACTTC
TRBV9	-	-	TRBJ1-2	CASSVGRGYGYTF	TGTGCCAGCAGCGTAGGGAGGGGATATGGCTACACCTTC
TRBV7-2	many	-	TRBJ2-1	CASSFGPGSYNEQFF	TGTGCCAGCAGCTTCGGGCCTGGATCCTACAATGAGCAGTTCTTC
TRBV25-1	-	TRBD1	TRBJ2-1	CASSGIPNRGYSYNEQFF	TGTGCCAGCAGTGGGATACCAAACAGGGGATACTCCTACAATGAGCAGTTCTTC
TRBV5-1	-	-	TRBJ1-1	CASSFGGGGNIEAFF	TGCGCCAGCAGCTTTGGAGGCGGAGGGAACATTGAAGCTTTCTTT
TRBV4-1	-	-	TRBJ1-4	CASSHRGVINEKLFF	TGCGCCAGCAGCCATAGGGGCGTGATCAATGAAAAACTGTTTTTT